The clone carrying this T cell receptor (beta chain) was detected many times. Its antigen is undetermined. The V end lost 6 bases, the J end lost 2 bases, and 16 bases lay between the germline ends. Germline V gene lookup returns CDR1 SNHLY and CDR2 FYNNEI. The CDR3 totals 15 residues. This sample is part of a study of T cells in Graves' hyperthyroidism and ophthalmopathy. Study overall: Before treatment of any kind, peripheral blood was taken at initial diagnosis. Notes on the study in general: Also found in blood were most expanded thyroid clonotypes above 0.001.

Patients aged 18 to 65 had newly diagnosed hyperthyroidism that had lasted under 2 months. TCR beta CDR3 sequences were amplified from RNA transcripts. TCR CDR3 regions were first amplified by RT-PCR with HTBI primers. TCRdb re-called the multiplex PCR reads through MiXCR, storing one row per CDR3 protein. The data contain more than 300,000 distinct CDR3 sequences, approximately 18% of them seen just once; the ten biggest clones take up roughly a third. The V call is TRBV2, the J call TRBJ2-5, with D possibly being TRBD2 (6 bases). This receptor was taken from a woman aged 25 to 39 with Graves' hyperthyroidism that later progressed to Graves' ophthalmopathy. The source material was blood. The CDR3 DNA follows: TGTGCCAGCAGGGAGGGACTCCATTATCAAGAGACCCAGTACTTC. It encodes CASREGLHYQETQYF.